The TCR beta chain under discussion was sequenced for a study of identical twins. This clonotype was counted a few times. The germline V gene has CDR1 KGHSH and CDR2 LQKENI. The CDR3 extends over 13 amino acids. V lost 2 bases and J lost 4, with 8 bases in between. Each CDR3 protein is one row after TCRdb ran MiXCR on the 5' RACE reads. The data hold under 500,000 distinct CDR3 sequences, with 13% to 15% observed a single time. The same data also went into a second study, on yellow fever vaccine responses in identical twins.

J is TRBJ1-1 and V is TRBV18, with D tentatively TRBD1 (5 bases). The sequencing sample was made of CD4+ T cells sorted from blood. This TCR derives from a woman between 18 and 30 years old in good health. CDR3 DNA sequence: TGTGCCAGCTCACCAGGGGCTGGCACTGAAGCTTTCTTT. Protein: CASSPGAGTEAFF.